This T cell receptor (beta chain) came from a study of shared clonotypes between healthy human individuals (dated by TCRdb to 2019 to 2021). For context, the study as a whole: A couple of women and a few men aged 18 to 49 years were included in the cohort. Per donor, three plates each were used for CD4 naive and CD4 memory, two for CD8 naive, and one for CD8 memory. Blood TCR repertoires of roughly five healthy adults were deeply sequenced to estimate repertoire size and the extent of clonotype sharing between individuals. Different laboratories and diverse techniques were used to prepare libraries and sequence TCR repertoires, to increase sequencing depth and limit assay-specific biases. Leukapheresis yielded between about 0.9 and 10 billion PBMCs per donor. Overall study results and their limits: Estimated clonotype richness was generally larger for naive than for memory subsets. When several donors were compared, the shared fraction of clonotypes was around 4.6% for naive CD4, roughly 3.4% for naive CD8, 2% to 2.5% for memory CD4, and approximately 0.4% for memory CD8. Based on pairwise subsampling, the degree of clonotype sharing among donors was expected to be affected by sequencing depth. Rarefaction of sorted-subset datasets indicated incomplete sequencing despite the large sequencing depth. The genetic and exposure-history diversity represented was limited by the small number of donors. Higher generation probabilities were observed for clonotypes shared by all four sorted-subset donors than for non-shared clonotypes. Sampling was limited to blood, and TCR repertoires in tissue likely differ from TCR repertoires in blood.

Healthy HIV-negative adults with no recently reported acute infections or vaccinations were included as donors. Every donor was a Caucasian adult residing in Nashville, Tennessee, USA. Magnetic negative selection was used to enrich CD4+ T cells, after which naive cells were positively selected on CD45RA and the negative fraction became the memory subset. Blood was collected by leukapheresis, and PBMCs were isolated by Ficoll-Histopaque density gradient centrifugation and then cryopreserved in liquid nitrogen vapor phase. Analytical flow cytometry was used to check the purity and quantity of each magnetically sorted T cell population. Genomic DNA was isolated from each sorted fraction and quantified by UV absorbance on a Nanodrop 2000c. Worth noting for this clone: The target of this receptor is not known. Base qualities are not recorded, but no much larger clone differs from it by a single base. The same CDR3 also results from other DNA sequences found in this sample.

Using the deep immunoSEQ assay, multiplex PCR amplified TCR CDR3 regions from genomic DNA. For each cell subset, the extracted genomic DNA was distributed evenly across all wells of several immunoSEQ 96-well plates, and each plate served as one replicate. For sorted subsets, 200 to 250 ng of genomic DNA, equivalent to about 30,000 T cell genomes, went into each replicate PCR. Purified libraries were measured with a Qubit 3.0 fluorometer, size-checked on a Bioanalyzer 2100, and measured again with the KAPA Library Quantification kit. Every immunoSEQ 96-well plate was sequenced on a separate single-read 150-cycle Illumina NextSeq 550 flow cell. In the original analysis: Because only junctional sequences without quality scores were contained in the immunoSEQ output, filtering matching that applied to full-length reads could not be performed. To assign V/J genes and CDR3, sequences were annotated using PyIR, a Python wrapper for IgBLAST v1.9, with IMGT germline references. Reads with weak V/J assignments (E-value above 1e-6), missing CDR3, stop codons, out-of-frame junctions, or ambiguous translated residues were removed. V3J clonotypes were defined as sequences sharing the same inferred V gene, J gene, and CDR3 amino acid sequence. The percentage overlap between two repertoires was calculated by dividing the number of shared unique clonotypes by the size of the smaller repertoire. RTK rarefaction, the Chao1 estimator, and Recon v2.1 estimates of unobserved clonotypes were used to assess repertoire richness. Generation probabilities were computed with OLGA for all TCRbeta clonotypes obtained by the gDNA method from four donors. The immuneACCESS repertoire file appears here via TCRdb, limited to in-frame rearrangements. These files lack a portion of the clones; in checked studies, under half of the deficit traces to unresolved V genes, and the cause of the others is not known. Clonal size and the V and J genes are those of that table, whereas D and trimming came from the DNA. The sample table lists about 2.4 million clones, 93% of them with a count of one. 0.36% of the sample rests with the top ten.

The sample consisted of naive CD4+ T cells from PBMCs. Read against the paper, the sample's cell subset or site label means: CD45RA+ positively selected. This TCR was recovered from a man aged 18 to 30 in good health. Some clones in this sample may be carry-over from other donors' samples.

The CDR3 protein is CSVGRETQYF. The DNA is TGCAGCGTTGGTCGAGAGACCCAGTACTTC. The chain links TRBV29-1 with TRBJ2-5; the D gene assignment is ambiguous. The junction shows trimming of 4 bases on V and 4 bases on J, plus 4 bases between the germline ends. Per the germline V gene, SQVTM is the CDR1 and ANQGSEA is the CDR2. The CDR3 measures 10 amino acids from cysteine to phenylalanine. Here the CDR3 DNA is all that survives: 30 bases in frame from base 1.